This TCR beta chain was found in a study of blood T cell repertoires in COVID-19. The overall study: Spain, Italy and the United States supplied samples that represented acute and convalescent COVID-19. In each case, the material was cDNA or gDNA derived from T cells, B-cell-depleted T cells, or PBMCs.

The V segment lost 0 bases and the J segment 6 bases; nucleotides outside the gene matches: 10. This CDR3 has 17 amino acids. Looked up from germline, CDR1 is SGHDN and CDR2 is FVKESK. The method was immunoSEQ multiplex PCR; TCRdb's version includes in-frame clones alone and lacks a portion of them. The table shows around 200,000 clones, with approximately 79% occurring only once. The TCR comes from a woman between 45 and 65 years old with acute or convalescent COVID-19. The V and J genes are TRBV14 and TRBJ2-3; 9 nucleotides match TRBD1. Input material: peripheral blood. This CDR3 is CASSQDGWTGELDTQYF. In nucleotides, the CDR3 is TGTGCCAGCAGCCAAGATGGATGGACAGGGGAGTTGGATACGCAGTATTTT.